The 16 T cell receptor beta chains presented below share a single source sample, sequenced in a study of human T cells and chemical hapten exposure. Time point defined: healthy volunteer bleed at 2 weeks. Someone pulled total RNA out of unfractionated whole blood. MiXCR, applied by TCRdb to the RACE reads, yields one record per CDR3 protein. Of about 47,000 distinct CDR3 sequences listed, approximately 4.8% were seen once; the top ten hold around 5.8%. Sequencing was done on a sample of whole blood. The receptors were gathered from a human donor in good health. Some clones in this sample may be carry-over from other donors' samples.

This clonotype was counted at least ten times. The rearrangement uses TRBV5-1 and TRBJ2-6; D perhaps matches TRBD2 (6 bases). The CDR3 contains 18 residues. Looked up from germline, CDR1 is SGHRS and CDR2 is YFSETQ. The V end was cut by 1 base, the J end by 1 base, with 15 bases between. The CDR3 is CASSLSGFGGSGANVLTF. DNA for the CDR3: TGCGCCAGCAGCTTGTCGGGCTTCGGGGGTTCTGGGGCCAACGTCCTGACTTTC.

This clonotype showed up many times. The V and J genes are TRBV28 and TRBJ2-7, with D possibly being TRBD1 (5 bases). CDR1 MDHEN and CDR2 SYDVKM come from the germline V gene. The CDR3 length is 14 residues. V was clipped by 4 bases and J by 2 bases, with 12 bases between them. DNA for the CDR3: TGTGCCAGCAGTTCCCAGGGTTTCACCTACGAGCAGTACTTC. Amino acids: CASSSQGFTYEQYF.

This clonotype was recorded many times. This rearrangement joins TRBV28 to TRBJ2-7; 8 nucleotides line up with TRBD1. The V gene's germline CDR1 is MDHEN and CDR2 SYDVKM. Losses at the gene ends were 4 bases for V and 5 bases for J; bases not matched to a gene: 10. CDR3 length equals 15 residues. CDR3 protein: CASSSSGQGRHEQYF. The CDR3 coding sequence is TGTGCCAGCAGTTCCTCCGGACAGGGTCGGCACGAGCAGTACTTC.

The table lists this clonotype with many counts. The rearrangement links TRBV29-1 to TRBJ2-3; D perhaps matches TRBD1 (6 bases). The CDR3 is made up of 13 amino acids. V was trimmed by 0 bases and J by 2 bases, leaving 6 bases between them. Germline V gives CDR1 SQVTM, CDR2 ANQGSEA. CDR3: CSVEEGATDTQYF. CDR3 sequence (DNA): TGCAGCGTTGAAGAGGGGGCCACAGATACGCAGTATTTT.

Many counts were recorded for this clonotype. The gene calls are TRBV12-3 or TRBV12-4 and TRBJ1-5; unclear D gene. V lost 3 bases and J lost 6, with 12 bases in between. The CDR3 contains 14 residues. For the CDR3, the DNA is TGTGCCAGCAGTTTTCGTACAGCCGGTCAGCCCCAGCATTTT. Amino acids: CASSFRTAGQPQHF.

Notes on this clonotype: This clone may be a read error of a much larger clone one base away. V gene TRBV28 combines with J gene TRBJ2-3, with 8 bases identical to TRBD1. Germline assignment: CDR1 MDHEN and CDR2 SYDVKM. With V trimmed by 6 bases and J by 2 bases, 10 bases remained unmatched. The CDR3 sequence is 16 residues long. The CDR3 coding sequence is TGTGCCAGCAGGTCCAGAGACAGGGGTATCACAGATACGCAGTATTTT. Its protein is CASRSRDRGITDTQYF.

This clonotype was seen repeatedly, ten times or more. The chain joins TRBV21-1 to TRBJ2-3; TRBD2, as called in the table, went unchecked against the DNA. TRBV21-1 constitutes a pseudogene. This CDR3 comprises 14 residues. The DNA of the CDR3 is TGTGCCAGAACTCCGGGACTTTTCACAGATACGCAGTATTTT. Amino acids: CARTPGLFTDTQYF.

This clonotype was found many times. This chain uses TRBV29-1 with TRBJ2-7; no definite D call. The CDR3 runs 13 residues. Germline V gene data show CDR1 as SQVTM and CDR2 as ANQGSEA. V dropped 4 bases and J dropped 0 bases, with 10 bases sitting between them. CDR3 bases: TGCAGCGTTGGCACCCGCCCCTCCTACGAGCAGTACTTC. Amino acids: CSVGTRPSYEQYF.

The rearrangement uses TRBV5-1 and TRBJ2-5; D assignment may be TRBD1 or TRBD2 (5 bases each). CDR1 and CDR2 (germline): SGHRS, YFSETQ. V was pared by 0 bases and J by 3 bases, with 9 bases between. CDR3 length equals 14 residues. DNA for the CDR3: TGCGCCAGCAGCTTGGCCAGGGAGAAAGAGACCCAGTACTTC. Translation gives CASSLAREKETQYF.

The chain is built from TRBV11-2 and TRBJ2-3, with 14 bases fitting TRBD2. After removal of 4 bases from V and 3 bases from J, the junction contained 0 bases not matched to a gene. Germline CDR1 SGHAT, CDR2 FQNNGV. CDR3 length equals 15 residues. CDR3 in DNA: TGTGCCAGCAGCTGGACTAGCGGGAGGACAGATACGCAGTATTTT. It is translated as CASSWTSGRTDTQYF.

This clonotype was detected many times. This chain uses TRBV9 with TRBJ2-7; D is unclear. The CDR3 is 14 residues long. Trimming took 4 bases from V and 3 from J, leaving 14 bases between them. CDR1 and CDR2 (germline): SGDLS, YYNGEE. CDR3 protein: CASSPALLLYEQYF. In DNA, the CDR3 is TGTGCCAGCAGCCCAGCTCTCCTGCTCTACGAGCAGTACTTC.

A few counts support this clonotype. The V call is TRBV7-2, the J call TRBJ1-2; D is unresolved. Trimming cost V 5 bases and J 3 bases, with 16 bases left between them. Germline CDR1 is SGHTA and CDR2 is FQGNSA. The CDR3 runs to 15 residues. The CDR3 DNA follows: TGTGCCAGCAGCCCTGATGACTGGTCCTACTATGGCTACACCTTC. It encodes CASSPDDWSYYGYTF.

In this sample, this clonotype is medium-sized (0.01 to 0.1%). This rearrangement joins TRBV29-1 to TRBJ1-1, with D possibly TRBD1 on 6 matching bases. V lost 6 bases and J lost 5, with 13 bases in between. This CDR3 contains 12 residues. The germline CDR1 and CDR2 sequences are SQVTM and ANQGSEA. The CDR3 nucleotides read TGCAGCGTAGGGGGGGGTGGTACTGAAGCTTTCTTT. Translation: CSVGGGGTEAFF.

This clonotype was recorded at least ten times. J is TRBJ1-1 and V is TRBV12-3 or TRBV12-4, with D tentatively TRBD1 (6 bases). This CDR3 contains 16 residues. V dropped 5 bases and J dropped 1 base, with 17 bases sitting between them. CDR3 sequence (DNA): TGTGCCAGCAGTATCAGGCGGGGGGCAGCGAACACTGAAGCTTTCTTT. Amino acid sequence: CASSIRRGAANTEAFF.

The chain is built from TRBV5-1 and TRBJ2-3; D might be TRBD1 (6 bases). Germline loops: CDR1 SGHRS, CDR2 YFSETQ. This CDR3 has 14 residues. V shed 0 bases and J shed 5 bases, with 10 bases lying between them. In DNA form, the CDR3 reads TGCGCCAGCAGCTTGGGGACAGAGATAGATACGCAGTATTTT. Translation: CASSLGTEIDTQYF.

The gene calls are TRBV7-6 and TRBJ2-3, with 9 nucleotides matching TRBD2. Germline loops: CDR1 SGHVS, CDR2 FNYEAQ. Trimming took 0 bases from V and 1 from J; bases not matched to a gene: 5. The CDR3 has 17 amino acids. This CDR3 reads CASSLAAGGYGTDTQYF. CDR3 coding DNA: TGTGCCAGCAGCTTAGCGGCGGGAGGGTATGGCACAGATACGCAGTATTTT. The full variable domain, rest sourced from reference TRBV7-6 and TRBJ2-3, is GAGVSQSPRYKVTKRGQDVALRCDPISGHVSLYWYRQALGQGPEFLTYFNYEAQQDKSGLPNDRFSAERPEGSISTLTIQRTEQRDSAMYRCASSLAAGGYGTDTQYFGPGTRLTVL.